This TCR beta chain was identified during a study of blood T cell repertoires in COVID-19. Background on the study: From the United States, Italy and Spain came samples of acute and convalescent COVID-19. PBMCs, B-cell-depleted T cells, or T cells provided the cDNA or gDNA that made up the material.

In the study's own analysis: Reference gene primer amplification yielded estimated nucleated cell counts. The repertoire was sequenced with immunoSEQ multiplex PCR; TCRdb's copy has only in-frame clones and lacks some. D and trimming come from the DNA, and the V and J calls and clone size come from that table. The data contain about 120,000 clones, 85% of them singletons. Trimming pared 4 bases from V and 1 base from J, leaving 9 bases between. In germline, CDR1 is SGHTA, CDR2 FQGNSA. The CDR3 sequence is 14 residues long. Source material: peripheral blood. The origin of this receptor is a man aged 80 or over with acute or convalescent COVID-19. V is TRBV7-2 and J is TRBJ2-3; D gene unclear. The CDR3 spells CASSSREGTDTQYF. DNA of the CDR3: TGTGCCAGCAGCTCGCGCGAGGGCACAGATACGCAGTATTTT.